The source of this T cell receptor beta chain is a study of blood T cell repertoires in COVID-19. Study information: Acute-phase and convalescent COVID-19 samples originated in the United States, Italy and Spain. Sources were T cells, B-cell-depleted T cells, or PBMCs; the material itself was cDNA or gDNA.

Original processing methods: Quantification of nucleated cells was approximated via reference gene primer amplification. TCRdb's copy holds only in-frame clones and misses some; the assay was immunoSEQ multiplex PCR. The D gene and trimming were derived from the DNA, and the V and J assignments and clone size from that table. The data show tens of thousands of clones, roughly nine tenths seen once. Germline CDR1 and CDR2: SGHAT and FQDESV (reference sequence). V shed 2 bases and J shed 2 bases, with 6 bases lying between them. The CDR3 has 13 amino acids. The sample taken for sequencing was peripheral blood. The chain uses TRBV11-1 and TRBJ1-2; D unclear. This sequence originates from a man aged 50 to 60 with active COVID-19. CDR3 region: CASSLNWNYGYTF. The CDR3 DNA reads TGTGCCAGCAGCTTAAACTGGAACTATGGCTACACCTTC.